Listed below are T cell receptor beta chains from one sample, sequenced in a study of OX40 agonist ivuxolimab in advanced cancers. Sequencing used immunoSEQ multiplex PCR; TCRdb keeps in-frame clones, though not all of them. Here the sample spans around 140,000 clones, roughly 91% being singletons. Sequencing used CD4+ or CD8+ T cells sorted from blood, obtained in a trial of the OX40 agonist ivuxolimab. These receptor sequences come from an adult with an advanced solid tumor such as melanoma, head and neck, liver or kidney cancer. CDR3s include the opening cysteine and the closing phenylalanine or tryptophan. D genes are given only for firm matches. For some rows the clone size is stated as once, few or many, or as a class when expanded; others skip it.

d_call: .
cdr3_length: 13
clone_size: once
j_call: TRBJ2-7
v_call: TRBV7-2
cdr3_nt: TGTGCCAGCAGCTTAGGCAGGGACTACGAGCAGTACTTC
cdr3_aa: CASSLGRDYEQYF

d_call: TRBD1
cdr3_length: 13
clone_size: .
j_call: TRBJ1-4
v_call: TRBV5-4
cdr3_nt: TGTGCCAGCAGCCCTGGGACAGTTGAAAAACTGTTTTTT
cdr3_aa: CASSPGTVEKLFF

d_call: .
cdr3_length: 11
clone_size: .
j_call: TRBJ1-1
v_call: TRBV7-6
cdr3_nt: TGTGCGAGCAGCATGAACACTGAAGCTTTCTTT
cdr3_aa: CASSMNTEAFF

d_call: .
cdr3_length: 15
clone_size: .
j_call: TRBJ1-1
v_call: TRBV5-1
cdr3_nt: TGCGCCAGCAGCCCGGGACCTCGAAGAGGGGATGAAGCTTTCTTT
cdr3_aa: CASSPGPRRGDEAFF

d_call: .
cdr3_length: 15
clone_size: .
j_call: TRBJ1-2
v_call: TRBV28
cdr3_nt: TGTGCCAGCAGTTTATTCTTCGGGCGGGGAGGCGGCTACACCTTC
cdr3_aa: CASSLFFGRGGGYTF

d_call: .
cdr3_length: 16
clone_size: .
j_call: TRBJ1-1
v_call: TRBV11-2
cdr3_nt: TGTGCCAGCAGCTTCTTTCGACAGTCTCGGGGCACTGAAGCTTTCTTT
cdr3_aa: CASSFFRQSRGTEAFF

d_call: .
cdr3_length: 17
clone_size: .
j_call: TRBJ2-7
v_call: TRBV28
cdr3_nt: TGTGCCAGCAGTCCTTTCGAAATTAGGACAGTCTCCTACGAGCAGTACTTC
cdr3_aa: CASSPFEIRTVSYEQYF

d_call: TRBD1
cdr3_length: 15
clone_size: .
j_call: TRBJ1-1
v_call: TRBV28
cdr3_nt: TGTGCCAGCAGACATACAGGGGCGGGGAACACTGAAGCTTTCTTT
cdr3_aa: CASRHTGAGNTEAFF

d_call: TRBD1
cdr3_length: 15
clone_size: .
j_call: TRBJ2-7
v_call: TRBV11-2
cdr3_nt: TGTGCCAGCACCAATCCCCGGGACAGGGCCTACGAGCAGTACTTC
cdr3_aa: CASTNPRDRAYEQYF

d_call: .
cdr3_length: 16
clone_size: .
j_call: TRBJ1-3
v_call: TRBV25-1
cdr3_nt: TGTGCCAGCAGTGAGATGGGAGTTCTCTCTGGAAACACCATATATTTT
cdr3_aa: CASSEMGVLSGNTIYF

d_call: .
cdr3_length: 16
clone_size: .
j_call: TRBJ1-2
v_call: TRBV27
cdr3_nt: TGTGCCAGCAGTTTAAACCGCCCAATGGCGGGGTATGGCTACACCTTC
cdr3_aa: CASSLNRPMAGYGYTF

d_call: TRBD1
cdr3_length: 15
clone_size: .
j_call: TRBJ1-1
v_call: TRBV28
cdr3_nt: TGTGCCAGCAGCCAACCGGGACAGCAGAACACTGAAGCTTTCTTT
cdr3_aa: CASSQPGQQNTEAFF

d_call: .
cdr3_length: 15
clone_size: few
j_call: TRBJ1-5
v_call: TRBV19
cdr3_nt: TGTGCCAGTAGTCCGGACAGAATTAACAATCAGCCCCAGCATTTT
cdr3_aa: CASSPDRINNQPQHF

d_call: TRBD1
cdr3_length: 14
clone_size: .
j_call: TRBJ1-1
v_call: TRBV7-8
cdr3_nt: TGTGCCAGCAGCTTAGTAGGGACAGGAGCGTTGGCTTTCTTT
cdr3_aa: CASSLVGTGALAFF

d_call: .
cdr3_length: 11
clone_size: .
j_call: TRBJ2-7
v_call: TRBV28
cdr3_nt: TGTGCCAGCAGTTTGCTGGACGAGCAGTACTTC
cdr3_aa: CASSLLDEQYF

d_call: .
cdr3_length: 12
clone_size: .
j_call: TRBJ1-2
v_call: TRBV18
cdr3_nt: TGTGCCAGCTCACCCGACCCGTATGGCTACACCTTC
cdr3_aa: CASSPDPYGYTF

d_call: TRBD1
cdr3_length: 15
clone_size: .
j_call: TRBJ1-2
v_call: TRBV7-2
cdr3_nt: TGTGCCAGCAGCCCCACGACAGGGGCGATTTATGGCTACACCTTC
cdr3_aa: CASSPTTGAIYGYTF

d_call: .
cdr3_length: 14
clone_size: .
j_call: TRBJ1-2
v_call: TRBV5-1
cdr3_nt: TGCGCCAGCAGCTTGGACGCAGCTAACTATGGCTACACCTTC
cdr3_aa: CASSLDAANYGYTF

d_call: .
cdr3_length: 15
clone_size: .
j_call: TRBJ2-2
v_call: TRBV5-4
cdr3_nt: TGTGCCAGCAGCCTTATTCATAGCGGCACCGGGGAGCTGTTTTTT
cdr3_aa: CASSLIHSGTGELFF

d_call: .
cdr3_length: 13
clone_size: once
j_call: TRBJ1-4
v_call: TRBV5-4
cdr3_nt: TGCGCCAGCAGCCAAGTTGGGACTGAAAAACTGTTTTTT
cdr3_aa: CASSQVGTEKLFF

d_call: .
cdr3_length: 16
clone_size: .
j_call: TRBJ1-1
v_call: TRBV21-1
cdr3_nt: TGTGCCAGCAGCAGCGGCCCGCCCGAGGAGAACACTGAAGCTTTCTTT
cdr3_aa: CASSSGPPEENTEAFF

d_call: TRBD2
cdr3_length: 18
clone_size: .
j_call: TRBJ2-1
v_call: TRBV19
cdr3_nt: TGTGCCAGTAGTAGAAGTAGACTAGCGGGGGGGCGGTACAATGAGCAGTTCTTC
cdr3_aa: CASSRSRLAGGRYNEQFF

d_call: TRBD1
cdr3_length: 16
clone_size: .
j_call: TRBJ2-1
v_call: TRBV7-2
cdr3_nt: TGTGCCAGCAGCCCTAAGGGACAGAAATTTTACAATGAGCAGTTCTTC
cdr3_aa: CASSPKGQKFYNEQFF

d_call: .
cdr3_length: 15
clone_size: .
j_call: TRBJ2-2
v_call: TRBV5-6
cdr3_nt: TGTGCCAGCAGCTTGGCGTCTAGAGGAAACGGGGAGCTGTTTTTT
cdr3_aa: CASSLASRGNGELFF

d_call: .
cdr3_length: 13
clone_size: .
j_call: TRBJ1-4
v_call: TRBV6-5
cdr3_nt: TGTGCCAGCGGACTGACAGGCAGCGAAAAACTGTTTTTT
cdr3_aa: CASGLTGSEKLFF

d_call: .
cdr3_length: 13
clone_size: .
j_call: TRBJ1-2
v_call: TRBV19
cdr3_nt: TGTGCCAGTAGTATTGCAGGGAGCTATGGCTACACCTTC
cdr3_aa: CASSIAGSYGYTF

d_call: TRBD1
cdr3_length: 16
clone_size: .
j_call: TRBJ1-4
v_call: TRBV11-2
cdr3_nt: TGTGCCAGCAGCTTATTGCCGGGACAGGGGGCGTTGAAACTGTTTTTT
cdr3_aa: CASSLLPGQGALKLFF

d_call: .
cdr3_length: 16
clone_size: .
j_call: TRBJ1-4
v_call: TRBV4-2
cdr3_nt: TGTGCCAGCAGCCAATCCGGAGGAAGGGTTAATGAAAAACTGTTTTTT
cdr3_aa: CASSQSGGRVNEKLFF

d_call: .
cdr3_length: 13
clone_size: once
j_call: TRBJ2-7
v_call: TRBV7-2
cdr3_nt: TGTGCCAGCAGCATCCTCCCCCTGGGGGAGCAGTACTTC
cdr3_aa: CASSILPLGEQYF

d_call: TRBD2
cdr3_length: 16
clone_size: .
j_call: TRBJ2-1
v_call: TRBV30
cdr3_nt: TGTGCCTGGAGCCCCTCCCCTGCGGGAGTCTATCAGGAGCAGTTCTTC
cdr3_aa: CAWSPSPAGVYQEQFF

d_call: TRBD1
cdr3_length: 17
clone_size: .
j_call: TRBJ1-5
v_call: TRBV19
cdr3_nt: TGTGCCAGTAGTATAGGCCAGTGGGGGACAGCGTATCAGCCCCAGCATTTT
cdr3_aa: CASSIGQWGTAYQPQHF

d_call: .
cdr3_length: 14
clone_size: .
j_call: TRBJ2-7
v_call: TRBV7-2
cdr3_nt: TGTGCCAGCAGCTTAGGTCGGGGACACTACGAGCAGTACTTC
cdr3_aa: CASSLGRGHYEQYF

d_call: .
cdr3_length: 15
clone_size: .
j_call: TRBJ2-3
v_call: TRBV7-2
cdr3_nt: TGTGCCAGCAGCTATAGCGGAATTAAGACAGATACGCAGTATTTT
cdr3_aa: CASSYSGIKTDTQYF

d_call: TRBD1
cdr3_length: 16
clone_size: .
j_call: TRBJ1-5
v_call: TRBV28
cdr3_nt: TGTGCCAGCAGCCGACCGGACAGGGGTGGACGTCAGCCCCAGCATTTT
cdr3_aa: CASSRPDRGGRQPQHF

d_call: .
cdr3_length: 16
clone_size: .
j_call: TRBJ2-1
v_call: TRBV9
cdr3_nt: TGTGCCAGCAGCGTAGGGGGCAGGGGCTCCTACAATGAGCAGTTCTTC
cdr3_aa: CASSVGGRGSYNEQFF

d_call: TRBD2
cdr3_length: 17
clone_size: .
j_call: TRBJ2-1
v_call: TRBV6-1
cdr3_nt: TGTGCCAGCAGTGTGGCGGTGGGACTAGCGGGTTACAATGAGCAGTTCTTC
cdr3_aa: CASSVAVGLAGYNEQFF

d_call: .
cdr3_length: 13
clone_size: .
j_call: TRBJ1-6
v_call: TRBV11-3
cdr3_nt: TGTGCCAGCAGCCCGTACCCAGGGACACCCCTCCACTTT
cdr3_aa: CASSPYPGTPLHF

d_call: .
cdr3_length: 15
clone_size: .
j_call: TRBJ1-1
v_call: TRBV4-2
cdr3_nt: TGTGCCAGCAGCTTGTGGGCAGGGGAGAACACTGAAGCTTTCTTT
cdr3_aa: CASSLWAGENTEAFF

d_call: TRBD2
cdr3_length: 15
clone_size: .
j_call: TRBJ2-1
v_call: TRBV5-1
cdr3_nt: TGCGCCAGCAGCTCCGGGACTAGCGGGGACAATGAGCAGTTCTTC
cdr3_aa: CASSSGTSGDNEQFF

d_call: TRBD1
cdr3_length: 15
clone_size: .
j_call: TRBJ2-7
v_call: TRBV6-5
cdr3_nt: TGTGCCAGCAGTTTTCCGGACAGGGGAGGCTACGAGCAGTACTTC
cdr3_aa: CASSFPDRGGYEQYF

d_call: .
cdr3_length: 18
clone_size: few
j_call: TRBJ1-3
v_call: TRBV21-1
cdr3_nt: TGTGCCAGCAGCAAAGAAAGGGGCAGGGGGCGAGGTGGAAACACCATATATTTT
cdr3_aa: CASSKERGRGRGGNTIYF

d_call: TRBD1
cdr3_length: 16
clone_size: .
j_call: TRBJ1-4
v_call: TRBV11-3
cdr3_nt: TGTGCCAGCAGCTTAGCACAGGGGGCAACTAATGAAAAACTGTTTTTT
cdr3_aa: CASSLAQGATNEKLFF

d_call: .
cdr3_length: 12
clone_size: .
j_call: TRBJ2-1
v_call: TRBV27
cdr3_nt: TGTGCCAGCAGGCGAGCATACAATGAGCAGTTCTTC
cdr3_aa: CASRRAYNEQFF

d_call: TRBD2
cdr3_length: 16
clone_size: .
j_call: TRBJ2-1
v_call: TRBV18
cdr3_nt: TGTGCCAGCTCGCCTGAAGCGGGGATCTCCTACAATGAGCAGTTCTTC
cdr3_aa: CASSPEAGISYNEQFF

d_call: TRBD1
cdr3_length: 14
clone_size: .
j_call: TRBJ1-5
v_call: TRBV5-4
cdr3_nt: TGTGCCAGCAGCGTAGACAGGGGGGTACAGCCCCAGCATTTT
cdr3_aa: CASSVDRGVQPQHF

d_call: .
cdr3_length: 15
clone_size: .
j_call: TRBJ2-1
v_call: TRBV5-1
cdr3_nt: TGCGCCAGCAGCTTGGGAGGGGGGCCCTACAATGAGCAGTTCTTC
cdr3_aa: CASSLGGGPYNEQFF

d_call: .
cdr3_length: 15
clone_size: .
j_call: TRBJ1-2
v_call: TRBV7-2
cdr3_nt: TGTGCCAGCAGCCCAGGCGGGACTCCCGACTATGGCTACACCTTC
cdr3_aa: CASSPGGTPDYGYTF

d_call: TRBD2
cdr3_length: 15
clone_size: .
j_call: TRBJ2-7
v_call: TRBV18
cdr3_nt: TGTGCCAGCTCACAAGAGAGCGGGAGCAGGAACGAGCAGTACTTC
cdr3_aa: CASSQESGSRNEQYF

d_call: TRBD1
cdr3_length: 14
clone_size: .
j_call: TRBJ1-2
v_call: TRBV6-5
cdr3_nt: TGTGCCAGCAGTAGCGACAGGGTTAACTATGGCTACACCTTC
cdr3_aa: CASSSDRVNYGYTF

d_call: .
cdr3_length: 18
clone_size: .
j_call: TRBJ2-1
v_call: TRBV4-3
cdr3_nt: TGCGCCAGCAGCCAAGATTTAGGCGGGGATTTTCCATACAATGAGCAGTTCTTC
cdr3_aa: CASSQDLGGDFPYNEQFF

d_call: .
cdr3_length: 14
clone_size: .
j_call: TRBJ2-1
v_call: TRBV2
cdr3_nt: TGTGCCAGCAGGGGAGCGGAGGGCCACAATGAGCAGTTCTTC
cdr3_aa: CASRGAEGHNEQFF

d_call: .
cdr3_length: 13
clone_size: .
j_call: TRBJ1-5
v_call: TRBV7-2
cdr3_nt: TGTGCCAGCAGCTTTAATAACAATCAGCCCCAGCATTTT
cdr3_aa: CASSFNNNQPQHF

d_call: TRBD1
cdr3_length: 13
clone_size: .
j_call: TRBJ1-5
v_call: TRBV28
cdr3_nt: TGTGCCACCCTTACAGGGGGCACTCAGCCCCAGCATTTT
cdr3_aa: CATLTGGTQPQHF

d_call: .
cdr3_length: 12
clone_size: .
j_call: TRBJ1-6
v_call: TRBV10-1
cdr3_nt: TGCGCCAGCAGTGAAGGGAATTCACCCCTCCACTTT
cdr3_aa: CASSEGNSPLHF

d_call: .
cdr3_length: 14
clone_size: .
j_call: TRBJ2-7
v_call: TRBV19
cdr3_nt: TGTGCCAGTAGTGGGTGGGAACCCGGCTACGAGCAGTACTTC
cdr3_aa: CASSGWEPGYEQYF

d_call: .
cdr3_length: 14
clone_size: .
j_call: TRBJ2-3
v_call: TRBV5-6
cdr3_nt: TGTGCCAGCAGCTCAAGCACGGACGGAGATACGCAGTATTTT
cdr3_aa: CASSSSTDGDTQYF

d_call: .
cdr3_length: 15
clone_size: .
j_call: TRBJ1-2
v_call: TRBV6-6
cdr3_nt: TGTGCCAGCAGTCCTACGGACCGGTTGGGCTATGGCTACACCTTC
cdr3_aa: CASSPTDRLGYGYTF